Each of the 12 T cell receptor beta chains below was sequenced from the same sample in a study of T cells after posttransplantation cyclophosphamide. Treatment was busulfan-fludarabine conditioning, a marrow graft, and cyclophosphamide on days +3 and +4. Produced via immunoSEQ multiplex PCR; TCRdb's table is partial and in-frame only. Of 10,000 or so clones listed, around four fifths were seen once; the top ten hold 15%. Sequenced material: PBMCs, taken about 2,000 days after allogeneic stem cell transplant with posttransplant cyclophosphamide. The receptors derive from a female patient in her forties or fifties who received an allogeneic stem cell transplant from a related donor, was CMV-positive, and had no GVHD. Some T cells may be provided by the graft donor.

The gene calls are TRBV15 and TRBJ2-2; tentative D call: TRBD1 (6 bases). Germline V lookup: CDR1 LNHNV, CDR2 YYDKDF (reference sequence). This CDR3 contains 14 residues. Between the trimmed V and J ends, which lost 1 base and 6 bases, there was a span of 9 bases. Here the CDR3 reads CATSRATGSGELFF. CDR3 DNA: TGTGCCACCAGCAGAGCCACAGGGTCCGGGGAGCTGTTTTTT.

The CDR3 sequence: CASRSYSNQPQHF. The CDR3 DNA reads as TGTGCCAGCAGGTCCTATAGCAATCAGCCCCAGCATTTT. The V call is TRBV27, the J call TRBJ1-5; no reliable D call. The V end was cut by 6 bases, the J end by 0 bases, with 6 bases between. In germline, CDR1 is MNHEY, CDR2 SMNVEV (reference sequence). This CDR3 is 13 amino acids long.

The chain uses TRBV6-4 and TRBJ2-3; D is ambiguous. Germline V gives CDR1 MRHNA, CDR2 SNTAGT. Trimming shortened V by 3 bases and J by 3 bases, and 13 bases separated the two germline ends. There are 15 residues in the CDR3. The CDR3 region has the DNA TGTGCCAGCAGTGATATCACACTGAGGACAGATACGCAGTATTTT. Its translation: CASSDITLRTDTQYF.

V gene TRBV27 combines with J gene TRBJ2-5; tentatively, D is TRBD2 (5 bases). The germline CDR1 and CDR2 sequences are MNHEY and SMNVEV (reference sequence). This CDR3 region has 13 residues. Trimming took 6 bases from V and 7 from J, leaving 15 bases between them. This CDR3 is CASSQLGGGTQYF. The CDR3 region has the DNA TGTGCCAGCAGCCAACTAGGCGGTGGGACCCAGTACTTC.

The chain links TRBV28 to TRBJ1-5; 7 bases fit TRBD1. V lost 6 bases and J lost 6; bases outside the gene matches: 11. Germline-derived CDR1 and CDR2 are MDHEN and SYDVKM. CDR3 length: 15 amino acids. The CDR3 region is CASRPTGSGIQPQHF. In nucleotides, the CDR3 is TGTGCCAGCAGACCGACAGGGTCGGGAATTCAGCCCCAGCATTTT.

This chain uses TRBV11-2 with TRBJ1-2; maybe TRBD1 (5 bases). Trimming took off 3 bases at V and 4 bases at J, with 9 bases between the two ends. In germline, CDR1 is SGHAT, CDR2 FQNNGV. The CDR3 runs 13 residues. The CDR3 nucleotides are TGTGCCAGCAGCTTCCAGGGTTCCTATGGCTACACCTTC. It codes for CASSFQGSYGYTF.

The chain employs TRBV6-6 and TRBJ2-7, with a tentative D call TRBD1 (5 bases). The CDR3 has 14 residues. Germline CDR1 and CDR2: MNHNY and SVGAGI (reference sequence). Trimming removed 0 bases from V and 1 base from J, with 7 bases in between. In DNA, the CDR3 is TGTGCCAGCAGTTACTCGACAGCTTCCTACGAGCAGTACTTC. It codes for CASSYSTASYEQYF.

V gene TRBV6-5 combines with J gene TRBJ1-5; possible D gene TRBD1, 6 bases. The CDR3 is 13 residues long. Trimming cost V 6 bases and J 2 bases, with 8 bases left between them. Per the germline V gene, CDR1 is MNHEY and CDR2 is SVGAGI. The CDR3 here is CASRAGGNQPQHF. The CDR3, as DNA: TGTGCCAGCAGGGCAGGGGGCAATCAGCCCCAGCATTTT.

V is TRBV7-3 and J is TRBJ2-1; 7 nucleotides agree with TRBD1. The CDR3 extends over 14 amino acids. Trimming at V came to 5 bases and at J to 5 bases, leaving 6 bases not matched to a gene. CDR1 is SGHTA and CDR2 is FQGTGA in the germline V gene. The CDR3 nucleotides are TGTGCCAGCAGCCCATCGGGACAGAACAATGAGCAGTTCTTC. Its translation is CASSPSGQNNEQFF.

The chain joins TRBV19 to TRBJ2-5; D perhaps matches TRBD1 (5 bases). The ends were cut back, 6 bases at V and 5 bases at J, with 13 bases in the middle. The CDR3 totals 13 residues. Germline V gene lookup returns CDR1 LNHDA and CDR2 SQIVND (reference sequence). As DNA, the CDR3 is TGTGCCAGTAGGGGGCCCGTCGGGGAGACCCAGTACTTC. Translation: CASRGPVGETQYF.

The chain recombines TRBV2 with TRBJ2-7; possible D gene TRBD1, 5 bases. V was clipped by 10 bases and J by 1 base, with 11 bases between them. This CDR3 comprises 12 residues. Germline CDR1 is SNHLY and CDR2 is FYNNEI. The CDR3 DNA reads as TGTGCCACCAAGACAGAATCCTACGAGCAGTACTTC. Translated: CATKTESYEQYF.

This chain links TRBV5-4 with TRBJ2-5; TRBD1 might be the D (5 bases). The length of the CDR3 is 16 residues. Germline V lookup: CDR1 SGHNT, CDR2 YYREEE (reference sequence). V lost 0 bases, J lost 1 base, and 13 bases lay in between. The CDR3 loop is CASSLEGAPSQETQYF. The CDR3 coding sequence is TGTGCCAGCAGCTTGGAAGGGGCCCCCTCCCAAGAGACCCAGTACTTC.